This T cell receptor beta chain derives from a study of regulatory T cells in long-lasting Graves disease. Sample time point: newly diagnosed GD, antithyroid drugs for less than 3 months. Following extraction of RNA from PBMCs, that RNA was used to make the TCR library. Researchers made TCR beta libraries by using iRepertoire HTBI primers and running Arm-PCR on CDR3 regions. MiXCR was run by TCRdb on the multiplex PCR reads, yielding one entry per CDR3 protein. The data contain about 560,000 distinct CDR3 sequences, approximately 16% of them singletons. Worth noting for this clonotype: An end of the junction does not agree with germline; a read error may underlie this.

The CDR3 runs to 13 residues. Germline CDR1 reads SGDLS; CDR2 reads YYNGEE. These sequences were also reported in another study, on T cells in Graves' hyperthyroidism and ophthalmopathy. That work states: Graves' hyperthyroidism was deemed stable absent ophthalmopathy progression within 18 months.

This specimen consisted of peripheral blood mononuclear cells (PBMCs), obtained at new diagnosis, from a patient treated with antithyroid drugs. The receptor was derived from a young man with Graves disease. This sequence joins TRBV9 and TRBJ1-6; D not certain. This CDR3 is CVSSGQGQVPLHF. The DNA for the CDR3 is TGTGTCAGCAGCGGGCAAGGCCAGGTCCCCCTCCACTTT. Looking up the rest from reference TRBV9 and TRBJ1-6 gives the full variable domain: DSGVTQTPKHLITATGQRVTLRCSPRSGDLSVYWYQQSLDQGLQFLIQYYNGEERAKGNILERFSAQQFPDLHSELNLSSLELGDSALYFCVSSGQGQVPLHFGNGTRLTVT.